A selection of T cell receptor beta chains follows, all from one sample in a study of blood T cell repertoires in COVID-19. Sequencing was performed with immunoSEQ multiplex PCR; in TCRdb, only in-frame clones are kept and a portion is missing. The profile covers roughly 180,000 clones, with 70% to 85% appearing a single time and 6.5% to 7.5% taken by the ten largest. Sequenced input: peripheral blood. These receptors all come from an older man with COVID-19, enrolled during active disease. Each CDR3 is given with its conserved first and last residue. Fields, in order: CDR3 DNA, CDR3 protein, J gene, clone size, V gene, D gene, CDR3 length. D genes are given only for firm matches. The size entry is marked missing in some rows and otherwise reads once, few, many or a size class.

cdr3_nt: TGTGCCAGCAGCCTTGGGACAGCGGAGGTCGCTTTCTTT
cdr3_aa: CASSLGTAEVAFF
j_call: TRBJ1-1
clone_size: NA
v_call: TRBV16
d_call: TRBD1
cdr3_length: 13

cdr3_nt: TGTGCCACCAGCTACGCCGCTAGCGGGGGCTCCTACAATGAGCAGTTCTTC
cdr3_aa: CATSYAASGGSYNEQFF
j_call: TRBJ2-1
clone_size: NA
v_call: TRBV15
d_call: TRBD2
cdr3_length: 17

cdr3_nt: TGTGCCAGCAGCTCTCCTCGGACAGGCTCCTACGAGCAGTACTTC
cdr3_aa: CASSSPRTGSYEQYF
j_call: TRBJ2-7
clone_size: NA
v_call: TRBV13
d_call: TRBD1
cdr3_length: 15

cdr3_nt: TGTGCCAGCCGGGGAGGGGCCAACTATGGCTACACCTTC
cdr3_aa: CASRGGANYGYTF
j_call: TRBJ1-2
clone_size: NA
v_call: TRBV2
d_call: NA
cdr3_length: 13

cdr3_nt: TGTGCCAGCAGTCAAAGACAGGGTTGGAATTCACCCCTCCACTTT
cdr3_aa: CASSQRQGWNSPLHF
j_call: TRBJ1-6
clone_size: NA
v_call: TRBV6-6
d_call: TRBD1
cdr3_length: 15

cdr3_nt: TGTGCCAGTAGTATAGGACAGGGCACAGATACGCAGTATTTT
cdr3_aa: CASSIGQGTDTQYF
j_call: TRBJ2-3
clone_size: NA
v_call: TRBV19
d_call: NA
cdr3_length: 14

cdr3_nt: TGTGCCAGCAGCCTCAGGACTAGCTCCGAGCAGTACTTC
cdr3_aa: CASSLRTSSEQYF
j_call: TRBJ2-7
clone_size: NA
v_call: TRBV7-3
d_call: TRBD2
cdr3_length: 13

cdr3_nt: TGTGCCAGCAGTGATAGCGGGAGCTCCTACAATGAGCAGTTCTTC
cdr3_aa: CASSDSGSSYNEQFF
j_call: TRBJ2-1
clone_size: NA
v_call: TRBV6-2/TRBV6-3
d_call: TRBD2
cdr3_length: 15

cdr3_nt: TGTGCCAGCAGGCCTACAGGGGGCCGGGAGACCCAGTACTTC
cdr3_aa: CASRPTGGRETQYF
j_call: TRBJ2-5
clone_size: NA
v_call: TRBV28
d_call: TRBD1
cdr3_length: 14

cdr3_nt: TGTGCCAGCAGCTTAACAGGGTGGGAGAACACTGAAGCTTTCTTT
cdr3_aa: CASSLTGWENTEAFF
j_call: TRBJ1-1
clone_size: few
v_call: TRBV5-5
d_call: NA
cdr3_length: 15

cdr3_nt: TGTGCCAGCAGCCAAGCAAATGCAGACTCTGGAAACACCATATATTTT
cdr3_aa: CASSQANADSGNTIYF
j_call: TRBJ1-3
clone_size: once
v_call: TRBV4-2
d_call: NA
cdr3_length: 16

cdr3_nt: TGCAGCGTTGAAACGAGACAGGTCCTGGGCTACACCTTC
cdr3_aa: CSVETRQVLGYTF
j_call: TRBJ1-2
clone_size: NA
v_call: TRBV29-1
d_call: NA
cdr3_length: 13

cdr3_nt: TGTGCCAGCAGCGAGATGAACTATGGCTACACCTTC
cdr3_aa: CASSEMNYGYTF
j_call: TRBJ1-2
clone_size: NA
v_call: TRBV6-2/TRBV6-3
d_call: NA
cdr3_length: 12

cdr3_nt: TGCGCCAGCAGTGAACATCTTAACTATGGCTACACCTTC
cdr3_aa: CASSEHLNYGYTF
j_call: TRBJ1-2
clone_size: NA
v_call: TRBV10-1
d_call: NA
cdr3_length: 13

cdr3_nt: TGTGCCAGCAGGGAGGTGGGCGGCCAGCCCCAGCATTTT
cdr3_aa: CASREVGGQPQHF
j_call: TRBJ1-5
clone_size: NA
v_call: TRBV6-5
d_call: NA
cdr3_length: 13

cdr3_nt: TGTGCCAGCAGCGATCGGGGTTTAGAGACCCAGTACTTC
cdr3_aa: CASSDRGLETQYF
j_call: TRBJ2-5
clone_size: NA
v_call: TRBV9
d_call: NA
cdr3_length: 13

cdr3_nt: TGTGCCAGCAGCTCTCTCTTCCAAGAGACCCAGTACTTC
cdr3_aa: CASSSLFQETQYF
j_call: TRBJ2-5
clone_size: NA
v_call: TRBV7-9
d_call: NA
cdr3_length: 13

cdr3_nt: TGTGCCAGCAGTTCCGTACTAGCGGGCCAAGAGACCCAGTACTTC
cdr3_aa: CASSSVLAGQETQYF
j_call: TRBJ2-5
clone_size: NA
v_call: TRBV27
d_call: TRBD2
cdr3_length: 15

cdr3_nt: TGTGCCAGCAGCTTAGCTCCCATGAACACTGAAGCTTTCTTT
cdr3_aa: CASSLAPMNTEAFF
j_call: TRBJ1-1
clone_size: NA
v_call: TRBV7-2
d_call: NA
cdr3_length: 14

cdr3_nt: TGCGCCAGCAGCCAAGAGTGGGCTTCACCCCTCCACTTT
cdr3_aa: CASSQEWASPLHF
j_call: TRBJ1-6
clone_size: once
v_call: TRBV4-3
d_call: NA
cdr3_length: 13

cdr3_nt: TGTGCCAGCACCCCCCACAGTCGGGACAGAAGGACTGAAGCTTTCTTT
cdr3_aa: CASTPHSRDRRTEAFF
j_call: TRBJ1-1
clone_size: NA
v_call: TRBV2
d_call: TRBD1
cdr3_length: 16

cdr3_nt: TGTGCCAGCAGTGACCAGGGGGACCAGCCCCAGCATTTT
cdr3_aa: CASSDQGDQPQHF
j_call: TRBJ1-5
clone_size: NA
v_call: TRBV6-1
d_call: TRBD1
cdr3_length: 13

cdr3_nt: TGTGCCAGCAGCTTGGGACTGCCCAAAGAGGCCCAGTACTTC
cdr3_aa: CASSLGLPKEAQYF
j_call: TRBJ2-5
clone_size: NA
v_call: TRBV7-2
d_call: NA
cdr3_length: 14

cdr3_nt: TGTGCCAGCAGTTCTTATCACAGGGGGCAGACTGAAGCTTTCTTT
cdr3_aa: CASSSYHRGQTEAFF
j_call: TRBJ1-1
clone_size: NA
v_call: TRBV27
d_call: TRBD1
cdr3_length: 15

cdr3_nt: TGCGCCAGCGGCACTTTGTCGGGCGGGGAGCTGTTTTTT
cdr3_aa: CASGTLSGGELFF
j_call: TRBJ2-2
clone_size: NA
v_call: TRBV5-1
d_call: NA
cdr3_length: 13

cdr3_nt: TGTGCCAGCTCCTATGAGCGGTTTTATAATTCACCCCTCCACTTT
cdr3_aa: CASSYERFYNSPLHF
j_call: TRBJ1-6
clone_size: NA
v_call: TRBV28
d_call: NA
cdr3_length: 15

cdr3_nt: TGTGCCAGCAGTATGGGGACAGAAATTTCACCCCTCCACTTT
cdr3_aa: CASSMGTEISPLHF
j_call: TRBJ1-6
clone_size: few
v_call: TRBV6-5
d_call: TRBD1
cdr3_length: 14

cdr3_nt: TGCAGCGTTGAAGATCTCCTAGCTACGGGAGAGACCCAGTACTTC
cdr3_aa: CSVEDLLATGETQYF
j_call: TRBJ2-5
clone_size: NA
v_call: TRBV29-1
d_call: NA
cdr3_length: 15

cdr3_nt: TGTGCCAGCAGCTCCCGACAGACCACCGGGGAGCTGTTTTTT
cdr3_aa: CASSSRQTTGELFF
j_call: TRBJ2-2
clone_size: NA
v_call: TRBV7-3
d_call: NA
cdr3_length: 14

cdr3_nt: TGTGCCAGCAGTTTATATGGGGAGGAGGCTGAAGCTTTCTTT
cdr3_aa: CASSLYGEEAEAFF
j_call: TRBJ1-1
clone_size: few
v_call: TRBV27
d_call: NA
cdr3_length: 14

cdr3_nt: TGCGCCAGCAGCTTGGACCAGGGTTCCTCACCCCTCCACTTT
cdr3_aa: CASSLDQGSSPLHF
j_call: TRBJ1-6
clone_size: few
v_call: TRBV5-1
d_call: NA
cdr3_length: 14

cdr3_nt: TGCGCCAGCAGCTTGGGAACAGGGGCGACGGATGAAAAACTGTTTTTT
cdr3_aa: CASSLGTGATDEKLFF
j_call: TRBJ1-4
clone_size: once
v_call: TRBV5-1
d_call: TRBD1
cdr3_length: 16

cdr3_nt: TGTGCCAGCAGCGTCGGGAAGACCCAGTACTTC
cdr3_aa: CASSVGKTQYF
j_call: TRBJ2-5
clone_size: NA
v_call: TRBV5-6
d_call: NA
cdr3_length: 11

cdr3_nt: TGTGCCAGCAGTCGACTTCTACAGGGTGGGGACACCGGGGAGCTGTTTTTT
cdr3_aa: CASSRLLQGGDTGELFF
j_call: TRBJ2-2
clone_size: once
v_call: TRBV6-6
d_call: NA
cdr3_length: 17

cdr3_nt: TGTGCCAGCAGTGAACAGAACACCGGGGAGCTGTTTTTT
cdr3_aa: CASSEQNTGELFF
j_call: TRBJ2-2
clone_size: NA
v_call: TRBV2
d_call: NA
cdr3_length: 13

cdr3_nt: TGTGCCAGCAGTGAGGAGAGGAGGTCAGCCTATGGCTACACCTTC
cdr3_aa: CASSEERRSAYGYTF
j_call: TRBJ1-2
clone_size: once
v_call: TRBV2
d_call: NA
cdr3_length: 15

cdr3_nt: TGCGCCAGCAGCCTCCAACCGGCGGGGCCCCAGCATTTT
cdr3_aa: CASSLQPAGPQHF
j_call: TRBJ1-5
clone_size: NA
v_call: TRBV5-1
d_call: NA
cdr3_length: 13

cdr3_nt: TGTGCCAGCTCACCAGGGACAGCTAGCTCCTACGAGCAGTACTTC
cdr3_aa: CASSPGTASSYEQYF
j_call: TRBJ2-7
clone_size: NA
v_call: TRBV18
d_call: TRBD1
cdr3_length: 15

cdr3_nt: TGCGCCAGCAGCTTGACAATCGGCAGGGGGCAATCCTACGAGCAGTACTTC
cdr3_aa: CASSLTIGRGQSYEQYF
j_call: TRBJ2-7
clone_size: NA
v_call: TRBV5-1
d_call: TRBD1
cdr3_length: 17

cdr3_nt: TGTGCCAGCAGCCGACGGGGCTCCTACAATGAGCAGTTCTTC
cdr3_aa: CASSRRGSYNEQFF
j_call: TRBJ2-1
clone_size: once
v_call: TRBV9
d_call: NA
cdr3_length: 14

cdr3_nt: TGTGCCATCAGTGAGTCGCTAGCCGCCGGGGAGCTGTTTTTT
cdr3_aa: CAISESLAAGELFF
j_call: TRBJ2-2
clone_size: NA
v_call: TRBV10-3
d_call: NA
cdr3_length: 14

cdr3_nt: TGTGCCAGCAGCCTCGGACTAGCGGGTCCCGGAACCGGGGAGCTGTTTTTT
cdr3_aa: CASSLGLAGPGTGELFF
j_call: TRBJ2-2
clone_size: NA
v_call: TRBV9
d_call: TRBD2
cdr3_length: 17

cdr3_nt: TGTGCCAGCAGGCAGACAGGGGCCCAATATGGCTACACCTTC
cdr3_aa: CASRQTGAQYGYTF
j_call: TRBJ1-2
clone_size: NA
v_call: TRBV27
d_call: TRBD1
cdr3_length: 14

cdr3_nt: TGTGCCAGCAGCGCCGGACAGGGGTCTGGTGGCTACACCTTC
cdr3_aa: CASSAGQGSGGYTF
j_call: TRBJ1-2
clone_size: NA
v_call: TRBV11-3
d_call: TRBD1
cdr3_length: 14

cdr3_nt: TGTGCCAGCAGCCCGCTTACAGGGGGCGTCTATGGCTACACCTTC
cdr3_aa: CASSPLTGGVYGYTF
j_call: TRBJ1-2
clone_size: NA
v_call: TRBV7-8
d_call: TRBD1
cdr3_length: 15

cdr3_nt: TGCGCCAGCAGCCAAGATCAACGATACTACTCTGGAAACACCATATATTTT
cdr3_aa: CASSQDQRYYSGNTIYF
j_call: TRBJ1-3
clone_size: NA
v_call: TRBV4-1
d_call: NA
cdr3_length: 17

cdr3_nt: TGTGCCAGCAGCGTAGGACAGAACCAAGAGACCCAGTACTTC
cdr3_aa: CASSVGQNQETQYF
j_call: TRBJ2-5
clone_size: NA
v_call: TRBV9
d_call: NA
cdr3_length: 14

cdr3_nt: TGTGCCAGTAGTGTCGGCATAGGGGGGGGCGGTGAAGCTTTCTTT
cdr3_aa: CASSVGIGGGGEAFF
j_call: TRBJ1-1
clone_size: NA
v_call: TRBV19
d_call: NA
cdr3_length: 15

cdr3_nt: TGTGCCAGCAGCTTAGGTAGCCTAGCCAAAAACATTCAGTACTTC
cdr3_aa: CASSLGSLAKNIQYF
j_call: TRBJ2-4
clone_size: NA
v_call: TRBV7-8
d_call: NA
cdr3_length: 15